Sequencing of this TCR beta chain was carried out in a study of control samples from healthy donors and cancer patients. Method: immunoSEQ multiplex PCR; TCRdb's copy keeps in-frame clones and lacks some. The sample contains tens of thousands of clones, roughly 90% of which appear only once. What was sequenced was PBMCs. This receptor was identified in a woman in her forties with head and neck cancer.

Here the CDR3 reads CASSPTGTADGYTF. The DNA of the CDR3 is TGTGCCAGCTCACCGACCGGGACTGCTGATGGCTACACCTTC. The chain couples TRBV18 to TRBJ1-2, with D tentatively TRBD1 (5 bases). V was pared by 3 bases and J by 6 bases, with 14 bases between. In germline, CDR1 is KGHSH, CDR2 LQKENI. The length of the CDR3 is 14 residues.